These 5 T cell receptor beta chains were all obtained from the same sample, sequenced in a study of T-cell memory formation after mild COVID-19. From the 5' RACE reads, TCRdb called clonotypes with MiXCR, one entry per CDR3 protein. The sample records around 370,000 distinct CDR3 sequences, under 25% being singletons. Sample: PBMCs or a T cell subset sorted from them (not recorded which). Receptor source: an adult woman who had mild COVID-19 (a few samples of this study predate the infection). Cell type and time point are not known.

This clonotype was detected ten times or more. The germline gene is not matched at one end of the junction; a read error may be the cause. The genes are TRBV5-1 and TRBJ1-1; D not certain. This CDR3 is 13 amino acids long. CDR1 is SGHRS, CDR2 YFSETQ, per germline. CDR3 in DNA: TGCGCCAGCAGCTTGCTCCTGAAAACTGAAGCTTTCTTT. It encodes CASSLLLKTEAFF. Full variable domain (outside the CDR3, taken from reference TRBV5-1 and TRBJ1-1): KAGVTQTPRYLIKTRGQQVTLSCSPISGHRSVSWYQQTPGQGLQFLFEYFSETQRNKGNFPGRFSGRQFSNSRSEMNVSTLELGDSALYLCASSLLLKTEAFFGQGTRLTVV.

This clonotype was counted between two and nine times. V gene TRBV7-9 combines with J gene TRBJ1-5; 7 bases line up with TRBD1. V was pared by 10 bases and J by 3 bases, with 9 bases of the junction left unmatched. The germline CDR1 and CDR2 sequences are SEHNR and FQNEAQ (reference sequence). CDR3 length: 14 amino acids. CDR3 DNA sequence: TGTGCCACCTCAGGCACAGGGGCCAATCAGCCCCAGCATTTT. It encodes CATSGTGANQPQHF.

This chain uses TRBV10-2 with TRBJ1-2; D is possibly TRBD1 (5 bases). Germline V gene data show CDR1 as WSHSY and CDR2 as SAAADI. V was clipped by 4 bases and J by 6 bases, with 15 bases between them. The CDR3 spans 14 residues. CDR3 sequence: CASSGYGGEDGYTF. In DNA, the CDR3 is TGCGCCAGCAGTGGTTACGGGGGGGAGGATGGCTACACCTTC.

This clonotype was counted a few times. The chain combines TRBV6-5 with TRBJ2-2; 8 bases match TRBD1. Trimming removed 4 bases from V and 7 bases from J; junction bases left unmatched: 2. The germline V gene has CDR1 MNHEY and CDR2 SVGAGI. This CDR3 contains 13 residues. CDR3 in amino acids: CASSSQGVGELFF. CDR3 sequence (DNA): TGTGCCAGCAGTTCACAGGGGGTCGGGGAGCTGTTTTTT.

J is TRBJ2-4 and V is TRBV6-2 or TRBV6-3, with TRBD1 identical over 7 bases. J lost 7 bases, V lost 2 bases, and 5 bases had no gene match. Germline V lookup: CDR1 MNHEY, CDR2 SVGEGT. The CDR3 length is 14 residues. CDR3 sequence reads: CASSYGRQGNIQYF. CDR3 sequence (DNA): TGTGCCAGCAGTTACGGGAGACAGGGCAACATTCAGTACTTC.